The TCR beta chain under discussion was sequenced for a study of blood T cells in healthy people across ages. As for this clonotype: As yet, its antigen is unknown.

Notes on the study in general: Naive CD4+ cell counts and diversity both ran higher in long-lived than in aged donors. PBMCs were not sorted, which prevented a conclusive comparison of naive versus antigen-experienced cells. Diversity of TCR beta per million T cells declined in a roughly linear way with age.

Next came a second PCR, run for about 7 to 12 cycles, which used a sample-barcoded 5' primer along with a J-beta primer mix. Each CDR3 protein gets one entry after TCRdb re-called the 5' RACE reads with MiXCR. The table records approximately 680,000 distinct CDR3 sequences, about 30% of them present only once. Isolated PBMCs totaled at least 6 million in each sample. CDR3 length: 15 residues. Germline-derived CDR1 and CDR2 are SEHNR and FQNEAQ (reference sequence). Unmatched junction bases numbered 4, after V lost 3 bases and J lost 0 bases. Sequencing was done on a sample of blood. This chain connects TRBV7-9 to TRBJ2-5; TRBD2 matches 7 bases. The source of this sequence is a woman at least 80 years old in good health. The CDR3 bases are TGTGCCAGCAGCTTGGTGGGAGGGAACCAAGAGACCCAGTACTTC. This sequence encodes CASSLVGGNQETQYF.